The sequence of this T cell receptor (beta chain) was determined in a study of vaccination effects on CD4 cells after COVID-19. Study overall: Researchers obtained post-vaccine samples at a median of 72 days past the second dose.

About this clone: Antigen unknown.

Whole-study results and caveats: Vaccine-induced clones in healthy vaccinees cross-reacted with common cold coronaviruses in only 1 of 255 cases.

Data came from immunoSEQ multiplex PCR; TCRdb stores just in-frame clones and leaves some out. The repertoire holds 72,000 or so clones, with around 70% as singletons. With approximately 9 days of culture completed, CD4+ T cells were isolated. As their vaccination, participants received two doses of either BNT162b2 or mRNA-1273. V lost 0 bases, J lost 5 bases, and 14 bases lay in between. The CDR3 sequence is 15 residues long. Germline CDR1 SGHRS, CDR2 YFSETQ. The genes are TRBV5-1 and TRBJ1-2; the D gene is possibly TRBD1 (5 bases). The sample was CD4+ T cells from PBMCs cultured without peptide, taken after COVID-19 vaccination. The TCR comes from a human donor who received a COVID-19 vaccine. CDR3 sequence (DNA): TGCGCCAGCAGCTTGGATGGGCAGGGAGTGTATGGCTACACCTTC. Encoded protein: CASSLDGQGVYGYTF. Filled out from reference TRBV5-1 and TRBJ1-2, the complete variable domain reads KAGVTQTPRYLIKTRGQQVTLSCSPISGHRSVSWYQQTPGQGLQFLFEYFSETQRNKGNFPGRFSGRQFSNSRSEMNVSTLELGDSALYLCASSLDGQGVYGYTFGSGTRLTVV.